The clone carrying this TCR beta chain was detected a few times. Its cognate antigen is unknown. The read gets to within 3 residues of the CDR3 end, and the germline J gene fills in the rest. The data derive from a study of T cell clonality in common variable immunodeficiency. General observations from the study: What drives increased CVID clonality needs T cell subpopulation sequencing.

The CDR3 is 12 amino acids. The V gene lost 2 bases and the J gene lost 9 bases, with 9 bases spanning the gap. The V gene's germline CDR1 is SGHDT and CDR2 YYEEEE. Clones were read by immunoSEQ multiplex PCR, and TCRdb kept only the in-frame ones, dropping some. The sample holds about 40,000 clones, and no clone turns up only once. Sequencing input: peripheral blood mononuclear cells. This chain joins TRBV5-6 and TRBJ1-5; TRBD1 is a possible D gene (5 bases). The clonotype was recovered from a person between 18 and 69 years old in good health. CDR3 in amino acids: CASSFQGLPQHF. CDR3 bases read: TGTGCCAGCAGCTTCCAGGGATTGCCC.